The sample holds one count of the clone carrying this T cell receptor beta chain. The antigen remains unidentified. These data originate in a study of PD-1 blockade in mismatch repair-deficient tumors. General observations from the study: After pembrolizumab, tumor-resident clones rose rapidly, then generally contracted before radiologic responses.

Sequenced by immunoSEQ multiplex PCR; TCRdb stores in-frame clones only, minus some. The repertoire holds just over 25,000 clones, with about 81% as singletons. Mismatch repair deficiency was confirmed in all patients, by PCR or immunohistochemistry. V was clipped by 5 bases and J by 8 bases, with 24 bases between them. CDR1 is SGHVS and CDR2 is FQNEAQ in the germline V gene. The CDR3 spans 16 residues. This sequence was found in an adult with mismatch repair-deficient cancer. The sequences come from PBMCs, collected before pembrolizumab treatment. The chain joins TRBV7-8 to TRBJ1-2; D is possibly TRBD1 (5 bases). The CDR3 reads CASSPYKAGRAGGYTF. The CDR3 DNA sequence: TGTGCCAGCAGCCCTTACAAAGCGGGGCGCGCCGGGGGCTACACCTTC.